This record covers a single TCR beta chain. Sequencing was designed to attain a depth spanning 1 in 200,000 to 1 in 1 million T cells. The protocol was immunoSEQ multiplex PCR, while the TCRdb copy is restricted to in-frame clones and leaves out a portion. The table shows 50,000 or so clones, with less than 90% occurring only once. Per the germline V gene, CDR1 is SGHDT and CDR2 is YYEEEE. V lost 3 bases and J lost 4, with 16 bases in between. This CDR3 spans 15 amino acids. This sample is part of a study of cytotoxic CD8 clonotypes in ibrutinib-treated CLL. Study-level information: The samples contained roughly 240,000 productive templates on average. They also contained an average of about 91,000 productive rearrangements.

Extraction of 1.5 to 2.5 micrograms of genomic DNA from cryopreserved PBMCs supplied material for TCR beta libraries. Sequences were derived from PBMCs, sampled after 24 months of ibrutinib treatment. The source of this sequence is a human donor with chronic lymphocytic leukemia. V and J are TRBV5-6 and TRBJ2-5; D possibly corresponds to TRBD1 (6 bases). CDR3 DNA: TGTGCCAGCAGCTCCCAACAGGGTCTGGCAGAGACCCAGTACTTC. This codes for CASSSQQGLAETQYF.